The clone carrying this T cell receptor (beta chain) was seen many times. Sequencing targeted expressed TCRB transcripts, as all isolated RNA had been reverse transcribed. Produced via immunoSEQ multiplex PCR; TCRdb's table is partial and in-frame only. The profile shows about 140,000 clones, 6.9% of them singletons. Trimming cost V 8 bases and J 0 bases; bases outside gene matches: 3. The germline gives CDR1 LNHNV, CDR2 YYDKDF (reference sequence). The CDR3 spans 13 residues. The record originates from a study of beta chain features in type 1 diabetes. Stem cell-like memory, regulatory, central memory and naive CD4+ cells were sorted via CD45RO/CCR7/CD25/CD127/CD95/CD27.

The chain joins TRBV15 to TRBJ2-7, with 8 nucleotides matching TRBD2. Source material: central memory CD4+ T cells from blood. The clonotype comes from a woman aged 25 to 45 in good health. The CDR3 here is CATRGGSSYEQYF. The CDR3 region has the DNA TGTGCCACCCGGGGGGGGTCCTCCTACGAGCAGTACTTC.